These T cell receptor beta chains were read from a single sample in a study of T cell repertoires in ileal Crohn's disease. Clones were read by immunoSEQ multiplex PCR, and TCRdb kept only the in-frame ones, dropping some. The data contain thousands of clones, roughly 82% of them singletons. Material: ileal tissue. The receptors derive from an adult with Crohn's disease. Both conserved end residues are part of each CDR3. The order of the fields is clone size, V gene, J gene, D gene, CDR3 protein, CDR3 DNA. The D gene is left open where the match is weak. Clone size is stated in some rows and not others, as once, few, many or a class when expanded.

NA	TRBV5-4	TRBJ2-7	TRBD1	CASSLDRGPYEQYF	TGTGCCAGCAGCTTGGACAGGGGACCCTACGAGCAGTACTTC
NA	TRBV30	TRBJ1-5	TRBD1	CAWSGDSVRQPQHF	TGTGCCTGGAGTGGGGACAGCGTCAGGCAGCCCCAGCATTTT
NA	TRBV19	TRBJ2-1	TRBD2	CASSWASGSASYNEQFF	TGTGCCAGTAGTTGGGCTAGCGGGAGTGCGTCCTACAATGAGCAGTTCTTC
NA	TRBV18	TRBJ2-7	TRBD1	CASSQGQGSYEQYF	TGTGCCAGCTCACAGGGACAGGGCAGCTACGAGCAGTACTTC
NA	TRBV2	TRBJ2-7	NA	CANDVQGRKSYEQYF	TGTGCCAACGATGTACAGGGTAGGAAGTCCTACGAGCAGTACTTC
NA	TRBV29-1	TRBJ1-1	NA	CSVDSAIEAFF	TGCAGCGTTGATAGCGCGATAGAAGCTTTCTTT
NA	TRBV7-8	TRBJ2-5	TRBD2	CASSLGASGAAQYF	TGTGCCAGCAGCTTAGGAGCTAGCGGGGCGGCCCAGTACTTC
NA	TRBV25-1	TRBJ1-1	TRBD1	CASSEGTGDTEAFF	TGTGCCAGCAGTGAAGGGACAGGGGATACTGAAGCTTTCTTT
NA	TRBV18	TRBJ2-2	TRBD2	CASSPNGLAGFDTGELFF	TGTGCCAGCTCACCTAATGGACTAGCGGGATTCGACACCGGGGAGCTGTTTTTT
once	TRBV2	TRBJ2-2	NA	CASSGVRPGTGELFF	TGTGCCAGCAGTGGGGTCCGACCGGGCACCGGGGAGCTGTTTTTT
NA	TRBV6-6	TRBJ1-2	NA	CASSQDSDGYTF	TGTGCCAGCAGCCAGGACAGCGATGGCTACACCTTC
NA	TRBV2	TRBJ1-5	NA	CASSGLGGRGQPQHF	TGTGCCAGCAGTGGTCTTGGAGGGCGCGGACAGCCCCAGCATTTT
NA	TRBV5-1	TRBJ2-7	NA	CASSFNPGLAYEQYF	TGCGCCAGCAGCTTTAATCCGGGACTTGCCTACGAGCAGTACTTC
NA	TRBV5-6	TRBJ1-3	TRBD1	CASSLTGEENTIYF	TGTGCCAGCAGCTTGACAGGGGAGGAAAACACCATATATTTT
NA	TRBV25-1	TRBJ1-2	NA	CASSEGATGYGYTF	TGTGCCAGCAGTGAAGGTGCGACAGGCTATGGCTACACCTTC
NA	TRBV7-3	TRBJ2-3	NA	CASSLPGDTQYF	TGTGCCAGCAGCTTACCCGGAGATACGCAGTATTTT
few	TRBV9	TRBJ1-5	TRBD1	CASSVDPNTGAQPQHF	TGTGCCAGCAGCGTAGATCCCAACACAGGGGCCCAGCCCCAGCATTTT
few	TRBV5-1	TRBJ1-1	TRBD1	CASSSGTGGTEAFF	TGCGCCAGCAGCTCCGGGACAGGGGGTACTGAAGCTTTCTTT
NA	TRBV6-1	TRBJ2-2	TRBD1	CASLVEGAAGELFF	TGTGCCAGCTTAGTAGAGGGGGCGGCCGGGGAGCTGTTTTTT